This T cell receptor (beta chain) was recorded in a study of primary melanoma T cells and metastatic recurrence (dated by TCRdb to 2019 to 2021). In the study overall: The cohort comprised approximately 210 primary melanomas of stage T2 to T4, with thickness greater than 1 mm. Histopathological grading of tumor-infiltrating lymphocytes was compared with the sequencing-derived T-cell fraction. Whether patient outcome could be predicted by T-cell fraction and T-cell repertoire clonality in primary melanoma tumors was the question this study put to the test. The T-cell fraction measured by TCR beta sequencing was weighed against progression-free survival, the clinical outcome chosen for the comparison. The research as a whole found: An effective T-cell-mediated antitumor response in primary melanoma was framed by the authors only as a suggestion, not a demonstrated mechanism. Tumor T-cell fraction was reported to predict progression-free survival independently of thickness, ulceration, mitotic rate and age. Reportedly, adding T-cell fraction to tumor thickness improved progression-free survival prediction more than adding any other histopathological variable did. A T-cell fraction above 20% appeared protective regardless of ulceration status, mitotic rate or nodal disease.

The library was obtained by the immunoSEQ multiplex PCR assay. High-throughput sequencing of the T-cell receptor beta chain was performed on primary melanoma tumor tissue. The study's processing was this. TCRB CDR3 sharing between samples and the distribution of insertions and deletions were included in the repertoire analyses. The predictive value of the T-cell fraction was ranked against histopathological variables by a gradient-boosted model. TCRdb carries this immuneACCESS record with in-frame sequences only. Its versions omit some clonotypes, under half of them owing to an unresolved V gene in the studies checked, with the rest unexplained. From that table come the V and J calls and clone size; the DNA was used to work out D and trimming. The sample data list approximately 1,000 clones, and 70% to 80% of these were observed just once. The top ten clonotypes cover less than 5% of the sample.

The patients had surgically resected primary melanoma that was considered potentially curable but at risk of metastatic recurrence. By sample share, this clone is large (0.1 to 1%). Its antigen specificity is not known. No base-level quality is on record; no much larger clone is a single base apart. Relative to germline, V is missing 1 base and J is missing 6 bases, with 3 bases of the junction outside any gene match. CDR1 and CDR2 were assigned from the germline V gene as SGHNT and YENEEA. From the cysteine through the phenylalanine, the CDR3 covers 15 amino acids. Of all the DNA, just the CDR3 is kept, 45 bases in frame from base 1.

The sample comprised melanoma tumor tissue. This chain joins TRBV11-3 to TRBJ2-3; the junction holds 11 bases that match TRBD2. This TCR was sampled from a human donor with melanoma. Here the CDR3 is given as CASSLVAGGPDTQYF. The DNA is TGTGCCAGCAGCTTAGTAGCGGGGGGGCCCGATACGCAGTATTTT.